Sequencing of this T cell receptor (beta chain) was carried out in a study of blood T cell repertoires in COVID-19. Study background: Spain, Italy and the United States supplied samples that represented acute and convalescent COVID-19. PBMCs, B-cell-depleted T cells, or T cells provided the cDNA or gDNA that made up the material.

This clone turned up a few times. Original data processing: Reference gene primers were amplified, and this amplification served to estimate nucleated cell counts. Produced via immunoSEQ multiplex PCR; TCRdb's table is partial and in-frame only. Clone size and V and J calls were adopted from that table, with D and trimming inferred from the DNA. The data hold 95,000 to 150,000 clones, with around 64% observed a single time. The CDR3 sequence is 18 residues long. Germline CDR1 is LNHNV and CDR2 is YYDKDF (reference sequence). V lost 1 base and J lost 5, with 23 bases in between. The chain is built from TRBV15 and TRBJ2-5; tentatively, D is TRBD1 (8 bases). The receptor was derived from a human donor with acute or convalescent COVID-19. The donor label of this sample is uncertain. Sequenced material: peripheral blood. CDR3 amino acids: CATSRGPRGAGGGETQYF. Written as DNA, the CDR3 is TGTGCCACCAGCAGAGGCCCACGGGGGGCAGGGGGCGGTGAGACCCAGTACTTC.